This T cell receptor beta chain appears in the sequencing data of a study of blood T cell repertoires in COVID-19. About the research overall: The study drew acute and convalescent COVID-19 samples from the United States, Italy and Spain. T cells, B-cell-depleted T cells, or PBMCs supplied cDNA or gDNA.

In the original workflow: Cell counts per sample came from amplifying reference gene primers. TCRdb's copy holds only in-frame clones and misses some; the assay was immunoSEQ multiplex PCR. V and J calls and clone size are copied from that table; D and trimming were computed from the DNA. The table lists around 300,000 clones, around four fifths of them singletons, with 8% to 9.5% in the top ten. The CDR3 loop spans 16 amino acids. Trimming cost V 5 bases and J 2 bases; bases outside gene matches: 4. CDR1 is SGHNT, CDR2 YENEEA, per germline. In its sample, this clone was seen once. Sequencing was carried out using peripheral blood. This chain links TRBV11-3 with TRBJ2-6; 9 bases line up with TRBD1. This receptor was obtained from a woman aged 50 to 60 who had recovered from COVID-19. The CDR3 loop is CASSPGQGTGANVLTF. CDR3 DNA: TGTGCCAGCAGCCCAGGACAGGGGACTGGGGCCAACGTCCTGACTTTC.